These T cell receptor beta chains were read from a single sample in a study of blood T cell repertoires in COVID-19. The data were produced by immunoSEQ multiplex PCR, yet TCRdb's version contains in-frame clones alone and is incomplete. The data contain 250,000 to 350,000 clones, 75% to 90% of them singletons. The sample comprised peripheral blood. The receptors come from a man aged 30 to 45 with acute or convalescent COVID-19. The CDR3 runs from the conserved cysteine through the conserved F or W. A D gene is named only where the DNA matches it firmly. Expanded clones get a size class; other rows say once, few or many, or leave the size out.

CDR3 protein: CASSERLPGSNQPQHF
CDR3 DNA: TGTGCCAGCAGTGAGAGACTCCCGGGAAGCAATCAGCCCCAGCATTTT
D gene: -
clone size: -
V gene: TRBV6-1
J gene: TRBJ1-5

CDR3 protein: CASTETTGHTWAFF
CDR3 DNA: TGTGCCAGTACAGAAACGACAGGACATACATGGGCTTTCTTT
D gene: -
clone size: -
V gene: TRBV19
J gene: TRBJ1-1

CDR3 protein: CASSYEGGRSNEQFF
CDR3 DNA: TGTGCCAGCAGTTACGAGGGCGGGAGGAGTAATGAGCAGTTCTTC
D gene: TRBD2
clone size: -
V gene: TRBV6-5
J gene: TRBJ2-1

CDR3 protein: CASSLYTAYRGTEAFF
CDR3 DNA: TGTGCCAGCAGTTTATACACAGCCTATAGGGGTACTGAAGCTTTCTTT
D gene: -
clone size: -
V gene: TRBV28
J gene: TRBJ1-1

CDR3 protein: CASSFSRRQPHSYEQYF
CDR3 DNA: TGTGCCAGCAGCTTCTCAAGACGACAACCGCACTCCTACGAGCAGTACTTC
D gene: -
clone size: -
V gene: TRBV13
J gene: TRBJ2-7

CDR3 protein: CASSLSRSGGGETQYF
CDR3 DNA: TGTGCCAGCAGTTTATCCCGTTCTGGCGGGGGTGAGACCCAGTACTTC
D gene: TRBD2
clone size: -
V gene: TRBV27
J gene: TRBJ2-5

CDR3 protein: CATALREHNEQFF
CDR3 DNA: TGCGCCACCGCCCTGAGGGAGCACAATGAGCAGTTCTTC
D gene: -
clone size: few
V gene: TRBV10-2
J gene: TRBJ2-1

CDR3 protein: CASSQDRQYREKLFF
CDR3 DNA: TGTGCCAGCAGCCAAGACAGGCAATACCGGGAAAAACTGTTTTTT
D gene: -
clone size: -
V gene: TRBV14
J gene: TRBJ1-4

CDR3 protein: CASSDNSGANVLTF
CDR3 DNA: TGTGCCAGCAGTGACAACTCTGGGGCCAACGTCCTGACTTTC
D gene: -
clone size: -
V gene: TRBV6-1
J gene: TRBJ2-6

CDR3 protein: CASSLGTGGEKLFF
CDR3 DNA: TGTGCCAGCAGCCTCGGGACAGGAGGGGAAAAACTGTTTTTT
D gene: TRBD1
clone size: -
V gene: TRBV9
J gene: TRBJ1-4

CDR3 protein: CASSKNPANTGELFF
CDR3 DNA: TGTGCCAGCAGCAAAAACCCAGCGAACACCGGGGAGCTGTTTTTT
D gene: -
clone size: -
V gene: TRBV7-3
J gene: TRBJ2-2

CDR3 protein: CASSLAQETQYF
CDR3 DNA: TGTGCCAGCAGCTTGGCACAAGAGACCCAGTACTTC
D gene: -
clone size: -
V gene: TRBV5-4
J gene: TRBJ2-5

CDR3 protein: CASSSEQGSTEAFF
CDR3 DNA: TGTGCCAGCAGCTCAGAACAGGGGTCAACTGAAGCTTTCTTT
D gene: TRBD1
clone size: -
V gene: TRBV7-2
J gene: TRBJ1-1

CDR3 protein: CASSPSGGEKLFF
CDR3 DNA: TGTGCCAGCAGTCCTTCAGGGGGTGAAAAACTGTTTTTT
D gene: TRBD1
clone size: -
V gene: TRBV7-8
J gene: TRBJ1-4

CDR3 protein: CATSRDARNEQYF
CDR3 DNA: TGTGCCACCAGCAGAGATGCGAGGAACGAGCAGTACTTC
D gene: -
clone size: -
V gene: TRBV15
J gene: TRBJ2-7

CDR3 protein: CASSTGTSGGPSTDTQYF
CDR3 DNA: TGCGCCAGCAGCACAGGGACTAGCGGGGGCCCTAGCACAGATACGCAGTATTTT
D gene: TRBD2
clone size: -
V gene: TRBV5-1
J gene: TRBJ2-3

CDR3 protein: CASSLGTTAGDGFF
CDR3 DNA: TGCGCCAGCAGCTTGGGTACCACAGCCGGTGATGGTTTCTTT
D gene: -
clone size: -
V gene: TRBV5-1
J gene: TRBJ1-1

CDR3 protein: CASSRSHGLQETQYF
CDR3 DNA: TGTGCCAGCAGCCGATCCCATGGGCTCCAAGAGACCCAGTACTTC
D gene: -
clone size: -
V gene: TRBV11-2
J gene: TRBJ2-5

CDR3 protein: CSGILVQETQYF
CDR3 DNA: TGCAGCGGCATACTAGTCCAAGAGACCCAGTACTTC
D gene: -
clone size: -
V gene: TRBV29-1
J gene: TRBJ2-5

CDR3 protein: CASSLGSAAVPYNEQFF
CDR3 DNA: TGTGCCAGCAGCTTAGGCTCTGCGGCAGTTCCTTACAATGAGCAGTTCTTC
D gene: -
clone size: -
V gene: TRBV7-9
J gene: TRBJ2-1

CDR3 protein: CASSLSSVGRGRGAFF
CDR3 DNA: TGTGCCAGCAGTTTATCATCCGTGGGCAGGGGGCGCGGAGCTTTCTTT
D gene: TRBD1
clone size: -
V gene: TRBV28
J gene: TRBJ1-1

CDR3 protein: CASSVTTGDTGELFF
CDR3 DNA: TGTGCCAGCAGCGTTACGACAGGCGACACCGGGGAGCTGTTTTTT
D gene: -
clone size: -
V gene: TRBV9
J gene: TRBJ2-2

CDR3 protein: CAISGVNTEAFF
CDR3 DNA: TGTGCCATTTCGGGGGTGAACACTGAAGCTTTCTTT
D gene: -
clone size: once
V gene: TRBV10-3
J gene: TRBJ1-1

CDR3 protein: CASSLERSGANVLTF
CDR3 DNA: TGCGCCAGCAGCTTGGAGCGCTCTGGGGCCAACGTCCTGACTTTC
D gene: -
clone size: -
V gene: TRBV5-1
J gene: TRBJ2-6

CDR3 protein: CASSLAGRNNSPLHF
CDR3 DNA: TGTGCCAGCAGCTTGGCAGGGCGAAACAATTCACCCCTCCACTTT
D gene: -
clone size: -
V gene: TRBV7-9
J gene: TRBJ1-6

CDR3 protein: CASSFHGSTATYEQYF
CDR3 DNA: TGTGCCAGCAGCTTTCACGGGAGCACAGCCACCTACGAGCAGTACTTC
D gene: -
clone size: -
V gene: TRBV7-2
J gene: TRBJ2-7

CDR3 protein: CASSFSGQGGQFF
CDR3 DNA: TGTGCCAGCAGCTTCTCTGGACAGGGCGGTCAGTTCTTC
D gene: TRBD1
clone size: -
V gene: TRBV12-3/TRBV12-4
J gene: TRBJ2-1

CDR3 protein: CASSRAGTGRDNEQFF
CDR3 DNA: TGTGCCAGCTCACGAGCCGGGACAGGAAGGGACAATGAGCAGTTCTTC
D gene: TRBD1
clone size: -
V gene: TRBV18
J gene: TRBJ2-1

CDR3 protein: CASSRAGKTQYF
CDR3 DNA: TGTGCCAGCAGTCGGGCAGGGAAGACCCAGTACTTC
D gene: -
clone size: -
V gene: TRBV12-3/TRBV12-4
J gene: TRBJ2-5

CDR3 protein: CASSFMQGDLSGYTF
CDR3 DNA: TGCGCCAGCAGCTTTATGCAGGGCGATTTGAGTGGCTACACCTTC
D gene: -
clone size: -
V gene: TRBV5-1
J gene: TRBJ1-2

CDR3 protein: CASSPRRVPGGYGYTF
CDR3 DNA: TGTGCCAGCAGCCCCCGCAGGGTCCCGGGGGGCTATGGCTACACCTTC
D gene: -
clone size: -
V gene: TRBV7-9
J gene: TRBJ1-2

CDR3 protein: CATSPLRGGLFF
CDR3 DNA: TGTGCCACCAGCCCCCTTAGGGGAGGACTGTTTTTT
D gene: -
clone size: -
V gene: TRBV15
J gene: TRBJ1-4

CDR3 protein: CASSLYGVVDQPQHF
CDR3 DNA: TGTGCCAGCAGCTTGTACGGGGTGGTCGATCAGCCCCAGCATTTT
D gene: -
clone size: -
V gene: TRBV5-4
J gene: TRBJ1-5

CDR3 protein: CASSQELRGNTIYF
CDR3 DNA: TGTGCCAGCAGCCAAGAACTGAGGGGAAACACCATATATTTT
D gene: -
clone size: -
V gene: TRBV4-2
J gene: TRBJ1-3

CDR3 protein: CASRTWGDNSPLHF
CDR3 DNA: TGTGCCAGCAGAACCTGGGGAGATAATTCACCCCTCCACTTT
D gene: -
clone size: -
V gene: TRBV28
J gene: TRBJ1-6

CDR3 protein: CASAGQGAFDEQFF
CDR3 DNA: TGTGCCAGCGCCGGACAGGGGGCTTTCGATGAGCAGTTCTTC
D gene: TRBD1
clone size: -
V gene: TRBV18
J gene: TRBJ2-1

CDR3 protein: CASLTVINSPLHF
CDR3 DNA: TGTGCCAGCTTAACAGTCATCAATTCACCCCTCCACTTT
D gene: -
clone size: -
V gene: TRBV2
J gene: TRBJ1-6

CDR3 protein: CASRPGTPSNQPQHF
CDR3 DNA: TGTGCCAGCAGGCCTGGGACACCTAGCAATCAGCCCCAGCATTTT
D gene: -
clone size: -
V gene: TRBV28
J gene: TRBJ1-5

CDR3 protein: CASSPVLGGEASGYTF
CDR3 DNA: TGTGCCAGCTCACCAGTATTAGGGGGAGAGGCTAGTGGCTACACCTTC
D gene: -
clone size: -
V gene: TRBV18
J gene: TRBJ1-2

CDR3 protein: CASSLDRGGEGNQPQHF
CDR3 DNA: TGTGCCAGCAGCTTAGATCGGGGGGGAGAGGGCAATCAGCCCCAGCATTTT
D gene: -
clone size: -
V gene: TRBV11-2
J gene: TRBJ1-5

CDR3 protein: CASSQVIAAGEQFF
CDR3 DNA: TGTGCCAGCAGCCAAGTCATTGCGGCTGGTGAGCAGTTCTTC
D gene: -
clone size: -
V gene: TRBV3-1/TRBV3-2
J gene: TRBJ2-1

CDR3 protein: CASSPGTGVRGYTF
CDR3 DNA: TGTGCCAGCAGTCCCGGGACAGGGGTTCGTGGCTACACCTTC
D gene: TRBD1
clone size: -
V gene: TRBV5-4
J gene: TRBJ1-2

CDR3 protein: CATSRDLSGGVLNEQFF
CDR3 DNA: TGTGCCACCAGCAGAGATCTGAGCGGGGGAGTACTCAATGAGCAGTTCTTC
D gene: TRBD2
clone size: once
V gene: TRBV15
J gene: TRBJ2-1

CDR3 protein: CASSGGGQLNLKNEKLFF
CDR3 DNA: TGTGCCAGCAGCGGAGGCGGTCAGCTGAATCTAAAAAATGAAAAACTGTTTTTT
D gene: -
clone size: -
V gene: TRBV7-9
J gene: TRBJ1-4

CDR3 protein: CASLRLTNTEAFF
CDR3 DNA: TGTGCCTCATTGAGGCTTACGAACACTGAAGCTTTCTTT
D gene: -
clone size: -
V gene: TRBV30
J gene: TRBJ1-1

CDR3 protein: CASSLGTSGTGGYNEQFF
CDR3 DNA: TGTGCCAGCAGCTTAGGCACATCCGGGACAGGGGGCTACAATGAGCAGTTCTTC
D gene: TRBD1
clone size: few
V gene: TRBV7-9
J gene: TRBJ2-1

CDR3 protein: CASSLSKSSGNTIYF
CDR3 DNA: TGTGCCAGCAGCTTAAGCAAAAGCTCTGGAAACACCATATATTTT
D gene: -
clone size: -
V gene: TRBV7-6
J gene: TRBJ1-3

CDR3 protein: CTSSQATEKDGYTF
CDR3 DNA: TGCACCAGCAGCCAAGCGACGGAGAAAGATGGCTACACCTTC
D gene: -
clone size: -
V gene: TRBV1
J gene: TRBJ1-2

CDR3 protein: CASSPGQGGKLFF
CDR3 DNA: TGCGCCAGCAGCCCCGGACAGGGGGGAAAACTGTTTTTT
D gene: TRBD1
clone size: -
V gene: TRBV5-1
J gene: TRBJ1-4

CDR3 protein: CASSQPGQASRNTEAFF
CDR3 DNA: TGTGCCAGCAGCCAACCGGGACAGGCCTCCAGAAACACTGAAGCTTTCTTT
D gene: TRBD1
clone size: few
V gene: TRBV3-1/TRBV3-2
J gene: TRBJ1-1

CDR3 protein: CASSLLPGGNQPQHF
CDR3 DNA: TGCGCCAGCAGCCTTCTCCCCGGGGGCAATCAGCCCCAGCATTTT
D gene: -
clone size: few
V gene: TRBV4-1
J gene: TRBJ1-5

CDR3 protein: CASSVARTGTYEQFF
CDR3 DNA: TGTGCCAGCAGCGTAGCTCGGACAGGAACGTATGAGCAGTTCTTC
D gene: TRBD1
clone size: once
V gene: TRBV9
J gene: TRBJ2-1

CDR3 protein: CASSEGVPAFF
CDR3 DNA: TGTGCCAGCAGCGAGGGTGTCCCAGCTTTCTTT
D gene: -
clone size: -
V gene: TRBV7-8
J gene: TRBJ1-1

CDR3 protein: CASSQGLAGTHEQYF
CDR3 DNA: TGTGCCAGCAGCCAGGGACTAGCGGGAACCCACGAGCAGTACTTC
D gene: TRBD2
clone size: -
V gene: TRBV11-1
J gene: TRBJ2-7

CDR3 protein: CASSRQGSATGELFF
CDR3 DNA: TGTGCCAGCAGCCGCCAGGGGTCGGCCACCGGGGAGCTGTTTTTT
D gene: -
clone size: -
V gene: TRBV3-1/TRBV3-2
J gene: TRBJ2-2

CDR3 protein: CASSAPRQGADQPQHF
CDR3 DNA: TGTGCCAGCAGTGCTCCGCGACAGGGGGCGGATCAGCCCCAGCATTTT
D gene: TRBD1
clone size: -
V gene: TRBV6-1
J gene: TRBJ1-5